What follows is one T cell receptor (beta chain) and its context. A Seattle source enrolled patients during active infection and followed them longitudinally. The record originates from a study of blood T cell repertoires in COVID-19. Background on the study: PBMCs, B-cell-depleted T cells, or T cells were the source of the cDNA or gDNA that made up the material.

As originally analysed: Amplified reference gene primers provided the basis for estimating nucleated cell counts. Assay: immunoSEQ multiplex PCR; the TCRdb copy retains only in-frame clones and omits some. That table supplies the V and J calls and clone size; D and trimming were determined from the DNA. Here the sample spans some 50,000 clones, 87% being singletons. The receptor was isolated from a woman older than 75 with COVID-19, enrolled during active disease. Sequencing input: peripheral blood.

The CDR3 is CAGLGGGDEKLFF. CDR3 coding DNA: TGTGCCGGCCTAGGGGGCGGAGATGAAAAACTGTTTTTT. The genes are TRBV2 and TRBJ1-4, with 7 bases matching TRBD1. CDR1 and CDR2 (germline): SNHLY, FYNNEI. The CDR3 totals 13 residues. The V and J ends lost 11 bases and 6 bases, in that order; junction bases with no gene match: 9. Combining the CDR3 with reference TRBV2 and TRBJ1-4 gives the whole variable domain EPEVTQTPSHQVTQMGQEVILRCVPISNHLYFYWYRQILGQKVEFLVSFYNNEISEKSEIFDDQFSVERPDGSNFTLKIRSTKLEDSAMYFCAGLGGGDEKLFFGSGTQLSVL.